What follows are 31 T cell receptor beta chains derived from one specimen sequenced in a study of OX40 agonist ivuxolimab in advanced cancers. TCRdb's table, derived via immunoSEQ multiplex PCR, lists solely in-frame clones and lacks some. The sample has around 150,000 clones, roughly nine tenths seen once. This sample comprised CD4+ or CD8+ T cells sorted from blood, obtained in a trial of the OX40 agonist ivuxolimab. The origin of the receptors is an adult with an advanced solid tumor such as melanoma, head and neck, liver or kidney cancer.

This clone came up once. For the CDR3, the DNA is TGTGCCAGTAGTGAGTGGCAGTCGAACACTGAAGCTTTCTTT. Translation gives CASSEWQSNTEAFF. The genes are TRBV19 and TRBJ1-1; no reliable D call. Germline loops: CDR1 LNHDA, CDR2 SQIVND (reference sequence). CDR3 length equals 14 residues. V dropped 5 bases and J dropped 1 base, with 11 bases sitting between them. Full variable domain (rest looked up from reference TRBV19 and TRBJ1-1): DGGITQSPKYLFRKEGQNVTLSCEQNLNHDAMYWYRQDPGQGLRLIYYSQIVNDFQKGDIAEGYSVSREKKESFPLTVTSAQKNPTAFYLCASSEWQSNTEAFFGQGTRLTVV.

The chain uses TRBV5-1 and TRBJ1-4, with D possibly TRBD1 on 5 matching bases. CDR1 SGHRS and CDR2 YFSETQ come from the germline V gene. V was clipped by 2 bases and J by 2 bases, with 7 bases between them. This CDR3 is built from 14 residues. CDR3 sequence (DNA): TGCGCCAGCAGCTTCGACAGTACTAATGAAAAACTGTTTTTT. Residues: CASSFDSTNEKLFF.

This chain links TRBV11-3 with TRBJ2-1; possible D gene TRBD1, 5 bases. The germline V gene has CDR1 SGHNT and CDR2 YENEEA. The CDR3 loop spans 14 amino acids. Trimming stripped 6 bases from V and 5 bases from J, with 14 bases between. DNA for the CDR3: TGTGCCAGCAGTCCTGGGGCCGGTCACAATGAGCAGTTCTTC. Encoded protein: CASSPGAGHNEQFF.

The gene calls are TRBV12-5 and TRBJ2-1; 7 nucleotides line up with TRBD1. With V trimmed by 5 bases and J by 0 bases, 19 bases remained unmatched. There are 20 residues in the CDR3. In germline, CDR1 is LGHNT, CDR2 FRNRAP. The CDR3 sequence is CASGRSPGGVSPSSYNEQFF. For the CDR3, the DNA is TGTGCTAGTGGTCGGTCACCAGGGGGAGTAAGTCCCAGCTCCTACAATGAGCAGTTCTTC.

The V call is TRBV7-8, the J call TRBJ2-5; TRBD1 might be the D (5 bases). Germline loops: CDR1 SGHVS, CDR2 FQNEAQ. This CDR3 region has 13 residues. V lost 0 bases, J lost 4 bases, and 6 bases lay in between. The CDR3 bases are TGTGCCAGCAGCTTAGCGGGGCGAGAGACCCAGTACTTC. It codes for CASSLAGRETQYF.

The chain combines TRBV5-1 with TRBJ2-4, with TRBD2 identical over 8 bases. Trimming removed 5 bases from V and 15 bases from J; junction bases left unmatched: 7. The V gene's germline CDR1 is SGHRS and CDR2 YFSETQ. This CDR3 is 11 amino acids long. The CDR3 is CASSLSGKWYF. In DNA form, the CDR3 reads TGCGCCAGCAGTCTTAGCGGGAAATGGTACTTC.

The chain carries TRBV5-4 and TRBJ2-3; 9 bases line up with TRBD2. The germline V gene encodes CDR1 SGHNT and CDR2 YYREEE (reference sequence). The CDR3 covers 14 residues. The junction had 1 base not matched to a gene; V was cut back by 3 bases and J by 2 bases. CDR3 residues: CASSWTSDTDTQYF. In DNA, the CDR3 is TGTGCCAGCAGCTGGACTAGCGACACAGATACGCAGTATTTT.

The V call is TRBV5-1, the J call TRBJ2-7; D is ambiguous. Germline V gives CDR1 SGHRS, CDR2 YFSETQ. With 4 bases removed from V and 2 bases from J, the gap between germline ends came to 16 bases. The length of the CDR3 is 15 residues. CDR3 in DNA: TGCGCCAGCAGCAAAGACCCCTCTTCCACCTACGAGCAGTACTTC. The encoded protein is CASSKDPSSTYEQYF.

For the CDR3, the DNA is TGCGCCAGCAGCCAAGGTTATCCGGGACAGGGGGCGCCCGGGGAGCTGTTTTTT. This translates into CASSQGYPGQGAPGELFF. The V gene is TRBV4-3, the J gene TRBJ2-2; 12 nucleotides match TRBD1. Trimming at V came to 1 base and at J to 6 bases, leaving 9 bases not matched to a gene. Germline assignment: CDR1 LGHNA and CDR2 YSLEER. CDR3 length: 18 residues.

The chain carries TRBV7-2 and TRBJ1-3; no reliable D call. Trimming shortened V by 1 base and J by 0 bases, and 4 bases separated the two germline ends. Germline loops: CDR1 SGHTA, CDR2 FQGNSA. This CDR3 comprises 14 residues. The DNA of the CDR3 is TGTGCCAGCAGCTTAGGAAGCTCTGGAAACACCATATATTTT. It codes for CASSLGSSGNTIYF.

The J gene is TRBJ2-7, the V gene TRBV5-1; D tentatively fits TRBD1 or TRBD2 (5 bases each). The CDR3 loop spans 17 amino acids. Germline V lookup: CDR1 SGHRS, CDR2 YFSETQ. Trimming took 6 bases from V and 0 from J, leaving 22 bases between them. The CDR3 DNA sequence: TGCGCCAGCAACTTAGAGGGACCGGTTAGACACTCCTACGAGCAGTACTTC. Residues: CASNLEGPVRHSYEQYF.

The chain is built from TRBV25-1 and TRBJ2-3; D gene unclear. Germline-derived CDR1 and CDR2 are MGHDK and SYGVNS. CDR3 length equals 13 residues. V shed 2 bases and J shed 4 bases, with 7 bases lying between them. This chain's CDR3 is CASSEVLADTQYF. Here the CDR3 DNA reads TGTGCCAGCAGTGAAGTTCTGGCAGATACGCAGTATTTT.

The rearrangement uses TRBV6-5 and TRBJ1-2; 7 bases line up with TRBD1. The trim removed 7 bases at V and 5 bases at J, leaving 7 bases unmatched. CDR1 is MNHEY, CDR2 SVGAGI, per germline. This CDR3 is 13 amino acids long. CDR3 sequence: CASTQGGGYGYTF. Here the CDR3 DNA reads TGTGCCAGCACCCAAGGGGGCGGTTATGGCTACACCTTC.

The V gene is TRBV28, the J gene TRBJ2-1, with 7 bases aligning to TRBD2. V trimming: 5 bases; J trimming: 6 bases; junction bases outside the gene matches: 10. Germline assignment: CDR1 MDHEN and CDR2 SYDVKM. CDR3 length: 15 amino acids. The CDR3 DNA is TGTGCCAGCAGTCTCGAGATGCGACTAGCCAATGAGCAGTTCTTC. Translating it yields CASSLEMRLANEQFF.

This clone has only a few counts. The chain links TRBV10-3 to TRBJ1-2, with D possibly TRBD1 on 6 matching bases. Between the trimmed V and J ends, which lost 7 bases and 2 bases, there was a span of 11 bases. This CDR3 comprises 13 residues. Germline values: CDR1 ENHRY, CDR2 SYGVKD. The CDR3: CAITTGSNYGYTF. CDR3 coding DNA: TGTGCCATCACCACAGGGTCGAACTATGGCTACACCTTC.

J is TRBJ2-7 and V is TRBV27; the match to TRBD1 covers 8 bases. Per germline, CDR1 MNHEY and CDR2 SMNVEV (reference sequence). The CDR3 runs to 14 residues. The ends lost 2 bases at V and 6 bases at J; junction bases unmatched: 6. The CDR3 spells CASSLGQGGVEQYF. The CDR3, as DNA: TGTGCCAGCAGTTTAGGACAGGGTGGAGTCGAGCAGTACTTC.

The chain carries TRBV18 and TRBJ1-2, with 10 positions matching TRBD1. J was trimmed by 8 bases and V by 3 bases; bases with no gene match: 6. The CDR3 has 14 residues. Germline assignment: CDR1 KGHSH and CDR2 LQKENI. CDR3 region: CASSPTGQGWGYTF. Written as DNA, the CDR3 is TGTGCCAGCTCACCGACGGGACAGGGGTGGGGCTACACCTTC.

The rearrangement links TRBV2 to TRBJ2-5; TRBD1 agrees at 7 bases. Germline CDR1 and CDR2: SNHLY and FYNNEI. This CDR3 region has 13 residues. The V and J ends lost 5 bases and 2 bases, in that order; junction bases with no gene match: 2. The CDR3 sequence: CASSRDRQETQYF. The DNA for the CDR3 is TGTGCCAGCAGTCGGGACAGACAAGAGACCCAGTACTTC. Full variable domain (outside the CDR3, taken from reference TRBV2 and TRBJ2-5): EPEVTQTPSHQVTQMGQEVILRCVPISNHLYFYWYRQILGQKVEFLVSFYNNEISEKSEIFDDQFSVERPDGSNFTLKIRSTKLEDSAMYFCASSRDRQETQYFGPGTRLLVL.

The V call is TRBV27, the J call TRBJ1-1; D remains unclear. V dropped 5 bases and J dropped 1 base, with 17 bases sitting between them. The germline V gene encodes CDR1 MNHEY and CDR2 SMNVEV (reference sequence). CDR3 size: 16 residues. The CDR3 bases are TGTGCCAGCAGTGGCCCTACTCGGGGTCCGAACACTGAAGCTTTCTTT. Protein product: CASSGPTRGPNTEAFF.

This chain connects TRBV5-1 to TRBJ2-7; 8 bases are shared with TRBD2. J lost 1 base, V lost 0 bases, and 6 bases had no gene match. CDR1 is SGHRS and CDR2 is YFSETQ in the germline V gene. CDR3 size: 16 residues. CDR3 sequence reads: CASSLAPGGGSYEQYF. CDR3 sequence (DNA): TGCGCCAGCAGCTTGGCCCCGGGAGGGGGGTCCTACGAGCAGTACTTC.

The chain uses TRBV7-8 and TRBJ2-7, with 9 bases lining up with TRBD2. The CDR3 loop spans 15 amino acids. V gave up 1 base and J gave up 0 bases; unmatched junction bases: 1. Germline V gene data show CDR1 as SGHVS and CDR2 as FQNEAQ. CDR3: CASSLGLADSYEQYF. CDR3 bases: TGTGCCAGCAGCTTAGGACTAGCGGACTCCTACGAGCAGTACTTC.

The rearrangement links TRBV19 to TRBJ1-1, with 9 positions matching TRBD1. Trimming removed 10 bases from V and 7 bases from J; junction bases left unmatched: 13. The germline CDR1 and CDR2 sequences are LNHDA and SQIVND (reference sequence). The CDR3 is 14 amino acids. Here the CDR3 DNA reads TGTGCCACCGCGGCGGACAGGGGATGGGATGAAGCTTTCTTT. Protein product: CATAADRGWDEAFF.

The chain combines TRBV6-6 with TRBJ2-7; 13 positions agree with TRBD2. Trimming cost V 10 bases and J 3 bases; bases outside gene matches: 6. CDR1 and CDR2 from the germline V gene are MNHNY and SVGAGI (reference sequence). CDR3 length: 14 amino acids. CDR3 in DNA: TGTGCCACCCGGACTAGCGGGAGTAACTACGAGCAGTACTTC. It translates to CATRTSGSNYEQYF.

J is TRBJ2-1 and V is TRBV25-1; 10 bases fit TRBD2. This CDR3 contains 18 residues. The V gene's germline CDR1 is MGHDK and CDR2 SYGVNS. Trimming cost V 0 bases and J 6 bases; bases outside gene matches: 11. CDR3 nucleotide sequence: TGTGCCAGCAGTGAATATCTCGGACTAGCGGCGGAGGGCAATGAGCAGTTCTTC. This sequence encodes CASSEYLGLAAEGNEQFF. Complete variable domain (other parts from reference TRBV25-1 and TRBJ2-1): EADIYQTPRYLVIGTGKKITLECSQTMGHDKMYWYQQDPGMELHLIHYSYGVNSTEKGDLSSESTVSRIRTEHFPLTLESARPSHTSQYLCASSEYLGLAAEGNEQFFGPGTRLTVL.

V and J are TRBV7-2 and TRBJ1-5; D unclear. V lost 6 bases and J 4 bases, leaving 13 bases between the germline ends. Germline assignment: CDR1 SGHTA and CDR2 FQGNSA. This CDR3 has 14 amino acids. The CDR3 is CASSFAVENQPQHF. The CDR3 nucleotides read TGTGCCAGCAGTTTCGCGGTTGAAAATCAGCCCCAGCATTTT.

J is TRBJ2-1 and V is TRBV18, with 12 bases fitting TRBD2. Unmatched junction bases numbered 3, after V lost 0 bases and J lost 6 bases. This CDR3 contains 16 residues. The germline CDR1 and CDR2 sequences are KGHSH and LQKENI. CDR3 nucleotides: TGTGCCAGCTCACCACCGTCACTAGCGGGGGGCAATGAGCAGTTCTTC. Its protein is CASSPPSLAGGNEQFF.

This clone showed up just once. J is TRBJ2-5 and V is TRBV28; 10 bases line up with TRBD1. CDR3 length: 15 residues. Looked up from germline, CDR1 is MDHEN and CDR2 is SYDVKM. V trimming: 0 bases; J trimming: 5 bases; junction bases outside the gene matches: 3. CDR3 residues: CASSLWGTGDETQYF. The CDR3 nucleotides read TGTGCCAGCAGTTTATGGGGGACAGGGGACGAGACCCAGTACTTC.

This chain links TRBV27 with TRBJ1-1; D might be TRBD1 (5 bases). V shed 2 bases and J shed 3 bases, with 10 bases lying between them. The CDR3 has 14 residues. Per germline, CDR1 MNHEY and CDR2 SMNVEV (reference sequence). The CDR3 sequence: CASSLLSGDTEAFF. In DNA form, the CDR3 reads TGTGCCAGCAGTTTACTGTCGGGGGACACTGAAGCTTTCTTT.

DNA for the CDR3: TGTGCCAGCAGCTTACTGGTATCTGAGACCCAGTACTTC. Residues: CASSLLVSETQYF. The genes are TRBV5-5 and TRBJ2-5; D is unresolved. This CDR3 is 13 amino acids long. V was cut by 2 bases and J by 5 bases, with 10 bases left in between. Germline V gene data show CDR1 as SGHKS and CDR2 as YYEKEE (reference sequence).

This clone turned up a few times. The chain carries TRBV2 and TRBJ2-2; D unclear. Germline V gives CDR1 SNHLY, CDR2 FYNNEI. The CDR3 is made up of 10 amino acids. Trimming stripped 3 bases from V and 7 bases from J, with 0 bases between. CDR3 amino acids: CASSDGELFF. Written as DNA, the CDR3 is TGTGCCAGCAGTGACGGGGAGCTGTTTTTT.

In DNA form, the CDR3 reads TGTGCCAGCAGTGAAGGGCCTAACTCCTACGAGCAGTACTTC. It is translated as CASSEGPNSYEQYF. The chain is built from TRBV2 and TRBJ2-7; D is unresolved. V was cut by 1 base and J by 0 bases, with 7 bases left in between. The CDR3 is 14 residues long. Germline values: CDR1 SNHLY, CDR2 FYNNEI.